The present TCR beta chain was sequenced within a study of cytomegalovirus exposure and HLA in healthy donors. In this sample, this clone turned up a few times. The CDR3 is 15 residues long. Germline-derived CDR1 and CDR2 are MGHDK and SYGVNS. The ends were cut back, 0 bases at V and 0 bases at J, with 9 bases in the middle. Primers: 60 Vbeta forward and 13 Jbeta reverse. Generated by immunoSEQ multiplex PCR, the TCRdb table keeps only in-frame clones and is missing some. This table has about 270,000 clones, about 66% appearing once. The sequence derives from a female donor in good health and CMV-seronegative. The sample was PBMCs. V is TRBV25-1 and J is TRBJ2-7; D is possibly TRBD1 (6 bases). CDR3 residues: CASSEYRGRSYEQYF. In DNA, the CDR3 is TGTGCCAGCAGTGAATACAGGGGCCGCTCCTACGAGCAGTACTTC.